In its sample, the clone carrying this T cell receptor (beta chain) was seen many times. Antigen specificity is unknown. Clinical symptoms, serum thyroxine and TRAb, thyroid ultrasound and orbital computed tomography together formed the diagnostic basis. From more than 9.5 ml of fresh peripheral blood, PBMCs were isolated. Germline trimming cut 7 bases from V and 6 bases from J; bases unmatched to any gene: 7. The CDR3 contains 15 residues. Per the germline V gene, CDR1 is MNHNS and CDR2 is SASEGT. Amplification yielded TCR beta CDR3 regions, with RNA transcripts as the source. The HTBI set primed first-round TCR CDR3 RT-PCR. TCRdb used MiXCR to reprocess the multiplex PCR reads, holding one entry per CDR3 protein. The sample has under 700,000 distinct CDR3 sequences; 16% are singletons. This specimen belongs to a study of T cells in Graves' hyperthyroidism and ophthalmopathy. The study's findings and limits: Ophthalmopathy, as predicted by the model, came a median about seven months after the prediction.

The sequencing input was blood. The V call is TRBV6-1, the J call TRBJ1-5, with 12 bases fitting TRBD1. The TCR originated in a young woman with Graves' hyperthyroidism. The CDR3 protein is CASKRGTGGVQPQHF. CDR3 DNA: TGTGCCAGCAAAAGGGGGACAGGGGGCGTTCAGCCCCAGCATTTT.